This passage covers 27 T cell receptor beta chains from one sample sequenced in a study of cytomegalovirus exposure and HLA in healthy donors. Vbeta (60) and Jbeta (13) primers were used in the PCR. The repertoire was sequenced with immunoSEQ multiplex PCR; TCRdb's copy has only in-frame clones and lacks some. The table includes 95,000 to 150,000 clones, 65% to 90% detected once. Sequenced: PBMCs. The receptors were sampled from a woman in her thirties or forties in good health and CMV-seronegative.

This chain uses TRBV7-3 with TRBJ2-7; 11 bases line up with TRBD2. Germline V gene lookup returns CDR1 SGHTA and CDR2 FQGTGA. The CDR3 totals 15 residues. V was pared by 5 bases and J by 0 bases, with 3 bases of the junction left unmatched. For the CDR3, the DNA is TGTGCCAGCAGCCCGACTAGCGGGGCCTCCTACGAGCAGTACTTC. Its protein is CASSPTSGASYEQYF.

V is TRBV7-9 and J is TRBJ2-2, with D possibly matching TRBD1 (5 bases). The CDR3 has 16 residues. Germline V lookup: CDR1 SEHNR, CDR2 FQNEAQ (reference sequence). Trimming took off 2 bases at V and 0 bases at J, with 10 bases between the two ends. The CDR3 DNA reads TGTGCCAGCAGCTTATGGGCAGGGACGAACACCGGGGAGCTGTTTTTT. It codes for CASSLWAGTNTGELFF.

This chain links TRBV12-5 with TRBJ1-6; the D gene is possibly TRBD1 (5 bases). The V gene's germline CDR1 is LGHNT and CDR2 FRNRAP. This CDR3 comprises 16 residues. V was clipped by 4 bases and J by 1 base, with 11 bases between them. This CDR3 reads CASGYGGGSYNSPLHF. The DNA of the CDR3 is TGTGCTAGTGGTTATGGGGGGGGGTCCTATAATTCACCCCTCCACTTT.

The chain is built from TRBV28 and TRBJ1-2; D is possibly TRBD1 (6 bases). V was clipped by 6 bases and J by 7 bases, with 12 bases between them. The CDR3 totals 12 residues. Per germline, CDR1 MDHEN and CDR2 SYDVKM. The CDR3 nucleotides are TGTGCCAGCAGCTACAAAGGGGGTGGCTACACCTTC. Encoded protein: CASSYKGGGYTF.

This clone was observed a few times. The chain has TRBV2 and TRBJ1-1, with D perhaps matching TRBD1 (5 bases). V was cut by 7 bases and J by 5 bases, with 11 bases left in between. Germline V gene data show CDR1 as SNHLY and CDR2 as FYNNEI. CDR3 size: 12 residues. CDR3: CASTRTRTEAFF. The CDR3 DNA reads TGTGCCAGCACCCGGACAAGGACTGAAGCTTTCTTT.

The chain carries TRBV7-9 and TRBJ1-2, with 7 bases identical to TRBD1. CDR3 length equals 15 residues. J lost 6 bases, V lost 1 base, and 8 bases had no gene match. From germline, CDR1 is SEHNR and CDR2 FQNEAQ (reference sequence). The CDR3 is CASSLGTGVEDGYTF. The CDR3 bases are TGTGCCAGCAGCTTAGGAACAGGGGTGGAAGATGGCTACACCTTC.

This sequence joins TRBV5-1 and TRBJ2-7; D perhaps matches TRBD1 (6 bases). The CDR3 totals 15 residues. Per the germline V gene, CDR1 is SGHRS and CDR2 is YFSETQ. The germline V and J ends were trimmed by 4 bases and 3 bases, with 17 bases remaining between them. In nucleotides, the CDR3 is TGCGCCAGCAGCCCCAGACCGACAGGAGGCTACGAGCAGTACTTC. This translates into CASSPRPTGGYEQYF.

This rearrangement joins TRBV4-1 to TRBJ2-3; the D gene is possibly TRBD2 (5 bases). The germline V and J ends were trimmed by 0 bases and 0 bases, with 13 bases remaining between them. Germline V gene sequence: CDR1 MGHRA, CDR2 YSYEKL. The CDR3 covers 17 residues. CDR3 sequence: CASSQDRPGLSTDTQYF. CDR3 coding DNA: TGCGCCAGCAGCCAAGATCGTCCGGGGTTAAGCACAGATACGCAGTATTTT.

The V call is TRBV15, the J call TRBJ2-7, with TRBD1 identical over 8 bases. J was trimmed by 4 bases and V by 9 bases; bases with no gene match: 8. CDR3 length: 13 amino acids. The germline V gene has CDR1 LNHNV and CDR2 YYDKDF (reference sequence). In DNA, the CDR3 is TGTGCCACATCGGGACAGGTGAAATACGAGCAGTACTTC. It codes for CATSGQVKYEQYF. The whole variable domain, filled in from reference TRBV15 and TRBJ2-7, reads DAMVIQNPRYQVTQFGKPVTLSCSQTLNHNVMYWYQQKSSQAPKLLFHYYDKDFNNEADTPDNFQSRRPNTSFCFLDIRSPGLGDTAMYLCATSGQVKYEQYFGPGTRLTVT.

V is TRBV30 and J is TRBJ1-4; TRBD1 agrees at 9 bases. The germline V gene has CDR1 GTSNPN and CDR2 SVGIG (reference sequence). The CDR3 length is 15 residues. J gave up 3 bases and V 2 bases, and 4 bases lay outside the gene matches. The CDR3 nucleotides read TGTGCCTGGAGTCCGAGACAGGGGGCTAATGAAAAACTGTTTTTT. This translates into CAWSPRQGANEKLFF. The full variable domain, with the rest looked up from reference TRBV30 and TRBJ1-4, is SQTIHQWPATLVQPVGSPLSLECTVEGTSNPNLYWYRQAAGRGLQLLFYSVGIGQISSEVPQNLSASRPQDRQFILSSKKLLLSDSGFYLCAWSPRQGANEKLFFGSGTQLSVL.

This chain connects TRBV7-9 to TRBJ2-1; the D gene is possibly TRBD1 (6 bases). V lost 2 bases and J lost 3, with 11 bases in between. The germline gives CDR1 SEHNR, CDR2 FQNEAQ (reference sequence). This CDR3 comprises 15 residues. CDR3 region: CASSLRAGVYNEQFF. The CDR3 DNA reads TGTGCCAGCAGCTTAAGGGCAGGGGTCTACAATGAGCAGTTCTTC.

The chain employs TRBV27 and TRBJ1-1, with TRBD1 matching over 9 bases. V lost 6 bases to trimming and J lost 1 base; unmatched junction nucleotides: 15. CDR1 is MNHEY, CDR2 SMNVEV, per germline (reference sequence). This CDR3 region has 18 residues. The CDR3 spells CASSLKRRDRVWNTEAFF. As DNA, the CDR3 is TGTGCCAGCAGCCTAAAACGCCGGGACAGGGTTTGGAACACTGAAGCTTTCTTT.

This chain connects TRBV12-2 to TRBJ2-3; TRBD1, as called in the table, went unchecked against the DNA. TRBV12-2 is recorded as a pseudogene. The CDR3 length is 17 residues. The CDR3 loop reads CASRLEGGQPSTDTQYF. CDR3 sequence (DNA): TGTGCAAGTCGCTTAGAGGGGGGACAGCCTAGCACAGATACGCAGTATTTT.

This chain links TRBV11-2 with TRBJ1-5; D is ambiguous. Trimming took 0 bases from V and 10 from J, leaving 10 bases between them. The germline gives CDR1 SGHAT, CDR2 FQNNGV. The CDR3 sequence is 13 residues long. The CDR3 is CASSLDGGGPQHF. CDR3 nucleotide sequence: TGTGCCAGCAGCTTAGATGGTGGAGGACCCCAGCATTTT. The full variable domain, rest sourced from reference TRBV11-2 and TRBJ1-5, is EAGVAQSPRYKIIEKRQSVAFWCNPISGHATLYWYQQILGQGPKLLIQFQNNGVVDDSQLPKDRFSAERLKGVDSTLKIQPAKLEDSAVYLCASSLDGGGPQHFGDGTRLSIL.

The genes are TRBV4-1 and TRBJ2-4; a possible D gene is TRBD1 (6 bases). V lost 4 bases and J 7 bases, leaving 17 bases between the germline ends. The germline V gene has CDR1 MGHRA and CDR2 YSYEKL. CDR3 size: 15 residues. The CDR3 sequence is CASSPTPQGANIQYF. The DNA of the CDR3 is TGCGCCAGCAGCCCGACCCCACAGGGCGCCAACATTCAGTACTTC.

The rearrangement uses TRBV30 and TRBJ2-3, with a possible D match to TRBD2 (5 bases). The CDR3 covers 14 residues. The ends were cut back, 4 bases at V and 4 bases at J, with 15 bases in the middle. The germline V gene has CDR1 GTSNPN and CDR2 SVGIG (reference sequence). The CDR3 DNA sequence: TGTGCCTGGAATGAGGGATCCAGCGCAGATACGCAGTATTTT. As protein: CAWNEGSSADTQYF.

The rearrangement links TRBV7-8 to TRBJ2-1, with TRBD2 matching over 8 bases. Unmatched junction bases numbered 17, after V lost 1 base and J lost 6 bases. CDR1 and CDR2 (germline): SGHVS, FQNEAQ. The CDR3 totals 19 residues. In DNA form, the CDR3 reads TGTGCCAGCAGCTTAGTAAGGACTAGCTCCCAAAGTTTCGGCAATGAGCAGTTCTTC. Translation: CASSLVRTSSQSFGNEQFF.

The J gene is TRBJ1-1, the V gene TRBV21-1. TRBV21-1 is marked as a pseudogene. The CDR3 totals 13 residues. The CDR3 DNA is TGTGCCAGCTCGATCGGGGGGAACACTGAAGCTTTCTTT. It codes for CASSIGGNTEAFF.

A single count supports this clone. The chain links TRBV5-1 to TRBJ2-7; TRBD1 aligns across 9 bases. The CDR3 runs 14 residues. With 4 bases clipped from V and 0 bases from J, the junction kept 2 bases outside the gene matches. Germline assignment: CDR1 SGHRS and CDR2 YFSETQ. The CDR3 loop reads CASSPGQGSYEQYF. CDR3 coding DNA: TGCGCCAGCAGCCCGGGACAGGGCTCCTACGAGCAGTACTTC.

The V and J genes are TRBV18 and TRBJ2-2, with D perhaps TRBD2 (5 bases). The CDR3 contains 16 residues. V was clipped by 3 bases and J by 1 base, with 12 bases between them. Germline loops: CDR1 KGHSH, CDR2 LQKENI. The CDR3 sequence: CASSPVLRENTGELFF. The DNA of the CDR3 is TGTGCCAGCTCACCCGTTTTACGGGAGAACACCGGGGAGCTGTTTTTT.

This chain links TRBV11-3 with TRBJ1-2; the D gene is possibly TRBD1 (6 bases). The germline V and J ends were trimmed by 1 base and 2 bases, with 11 bases remaining between them. This CDR3 contains 15 residues. Germline V gene data show CDR1 as SGHNT and CDR2 as YENEEA. This chain's CDR3 is CASSLGAGANYGYTF. The CDR3 DNA reads TGTGCCAGCAGCTTAGGGGCAGGGGCCAACTATGGCTACACCTTC.

The chain combines TRBV5-1 with TRBJ2-1; 9 bases fit TRBD2. The CDR3 is 14 amino acids. From germline, CDR1 is SGHRS and CDR2 YFSETQ. The V gene end was trimmed by 4 bases and the J gene end by 12 bases; junction bases not matched to a gene: 11. The CDR3, as DNA: TGCGCCAGCAGCCTTCGGACTAGCGATTATGGGCAGTTCTTC. Translation gives CASSLRTSDYGQFF.

The chain combines TRBV19 with TRBJ1-5, with D unclear. CDR1 and CDR2 from the germline V gene are LNHDA and SQIVND (reference sequence). The CDR3 has 14 residues. The V end was cut by 5 bases, the J end by 3 bases, with 11 bases between. The CDR3 DNA follows: TGTGCCAGTAGTCCAGGTGGAAACAATCAGCCCCAGCATTTT. It translates to CASSPGGNNQPQHF. Looking up the rest from reference TRBV19 and TRBJ1-5 gives the full variable domain: DGGITQSPKYLFRKEGQNVTLSCEQNLNHDAMYWYRQDPGQGLRLIYYSQIVNDFQKGDIAEGYSVSREKKESFPLTVTSAQKNPTAFYLCASSPGGNNQPQHFGDGTRLSIL.

The V call is TRBV9, the J call TRBJ2-1; 7 nucleotides line up with TRBD1. The CDR3 contains 13 residues. CDR1 is SGDLS and CDR2 is YYNGEE in the germline V gene. Losses at the gene ends were 10 bases for V and 0 bases for J; bases not matched to a gene: 4. CDR3 in DNA: TGTGCCCCAGGGGGTAGCTCCTACAATGAGCAGTTCTTC. Its protein is CAPGGSSYNEQFF.

This clone has just one count. The sample holds other DNA sequences that translate to the same CDR3. The chain employs TRBV6-5 and TRBJ2-2; 11 bases are a match to TRBD2. The CDR3 contains 15 residues. Germline V gene data show CDR1 as MNHEY and CDR2 as SVGAGI. J gave up 1 base and V 11 bases, and 6 bases lay outside the gene matches. DNA of the CDR3: TGTGCCTCCCTCGGACTAGCGGGGAACACCGGGGAGCTGTTTTTT. This codes for CASLGLAGNTGELFF.

The chain couples TRBV5-1 to TRBJ2-6; 8 bases agree with TRBD2. Germline V CDR1 and CDR2: SGHRS, YFSETQ. V was pared by 1 base and J by 0 bases, with 3 bases of the junction left unmatched. CDR3 size: 17 residues. In DNA form, the CDR3 reads TGCGCCAGCAGCTTGCGGGGGGGGCACTCTGGGGCCAACGTCCTGACTTTC. The encoded protein is CASSLRGGHSGANVLTF.

The chain carries TRBV5-1 and TRBJ2-1; tentatively, D is TRBD1 (5 bases). Germline CDR1 SGHRS, CDR2 YFSETQ. Trimming left V 0 bases short and J 3 bases short, with 13 bases between. This CDR3 contains 16 residues. CDR3 region: CASSLGSARGYNEQFF. CDR3 sequence (DNA): TGCGCCAGCAGCTTGGGCTCAGCTAGGGGCTACAATGAGCAGTTCTTC.